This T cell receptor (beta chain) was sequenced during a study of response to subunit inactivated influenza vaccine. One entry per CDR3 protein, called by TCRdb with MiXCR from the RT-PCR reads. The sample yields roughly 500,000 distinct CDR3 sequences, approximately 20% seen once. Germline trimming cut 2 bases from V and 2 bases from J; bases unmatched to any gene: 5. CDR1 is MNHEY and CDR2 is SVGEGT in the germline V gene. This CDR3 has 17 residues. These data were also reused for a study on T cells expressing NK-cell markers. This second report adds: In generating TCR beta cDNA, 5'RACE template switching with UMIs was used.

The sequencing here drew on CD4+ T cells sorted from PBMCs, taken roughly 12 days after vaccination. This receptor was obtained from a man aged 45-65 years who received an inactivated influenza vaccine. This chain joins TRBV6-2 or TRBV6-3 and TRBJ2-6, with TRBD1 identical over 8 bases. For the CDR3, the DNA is TGTGCCAGCAGTTACCTACAGGGGGGAGCTGGGGCCAACGTCCTGACTTTC. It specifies CASSYLQGGAGANVLTF.